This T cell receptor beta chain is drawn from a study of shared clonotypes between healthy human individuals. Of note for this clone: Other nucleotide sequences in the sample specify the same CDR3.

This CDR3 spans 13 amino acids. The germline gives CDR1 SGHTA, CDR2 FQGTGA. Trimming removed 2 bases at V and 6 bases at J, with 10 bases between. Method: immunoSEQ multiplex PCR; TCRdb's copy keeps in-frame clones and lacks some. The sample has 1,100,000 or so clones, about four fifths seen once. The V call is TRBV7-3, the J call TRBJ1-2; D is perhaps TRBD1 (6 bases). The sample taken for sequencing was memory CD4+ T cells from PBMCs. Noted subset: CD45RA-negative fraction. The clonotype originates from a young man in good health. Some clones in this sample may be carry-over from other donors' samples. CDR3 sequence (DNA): TGTGCCAGCAGCTTAGGTCAGGGGAATGGCTACACCTTC. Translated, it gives CASSLGQGNGYTF.